The present T cell receptor (beta chain) was sequenced within a study of cytomegalovirus exposure and HLA in healthy donors. Points from the study as a whole: In a later analysis, TCR beta V- and J-gene trimming showed a link to a missense DCLRE1C variant.

Comments on this clone: Its antigen is unidentified.

With 6 bases clipped from V and 4 bases from J, the junction kept 3 bases outside the gene matches. Germline V CDR1 and CDR2: SGHAT, FQNNGV. The CDR3 sequence is 12 residues long. 13 Jbeta primers and 60 Vbeta primers were used for the PCR. Only in-frame clones appear in the TCRdb table, and some are missing; sequencing was by immunoSEQ multiplex PCR. Of about 180,000 clones listed, roughly 80% are singletons. The sequence was obtained from a woman aged 45-65 years in good health and CMV-seronegative. Sequencing was done on a sample of PBMCs. The chain has TRBV11-2 and TRBJ2-7; 7 bases map to TRBD1. This CDR3 is CASRWTGYEQYF. The CDR3 nucleotides read TGTGCCAGCAGGTGGACAGGTTACGAGCAGTACTTC.